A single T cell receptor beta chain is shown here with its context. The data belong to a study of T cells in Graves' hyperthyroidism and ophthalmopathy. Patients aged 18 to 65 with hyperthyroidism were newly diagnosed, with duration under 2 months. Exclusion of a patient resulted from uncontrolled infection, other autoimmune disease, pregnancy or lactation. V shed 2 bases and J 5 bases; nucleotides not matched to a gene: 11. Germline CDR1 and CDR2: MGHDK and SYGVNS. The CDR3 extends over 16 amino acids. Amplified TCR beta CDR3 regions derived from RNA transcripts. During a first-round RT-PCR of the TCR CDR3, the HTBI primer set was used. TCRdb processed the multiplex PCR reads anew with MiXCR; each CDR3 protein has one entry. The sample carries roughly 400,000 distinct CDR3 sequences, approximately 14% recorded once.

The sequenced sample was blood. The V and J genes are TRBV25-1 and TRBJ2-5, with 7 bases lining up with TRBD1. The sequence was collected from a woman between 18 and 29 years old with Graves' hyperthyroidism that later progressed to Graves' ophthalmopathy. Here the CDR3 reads CASSERYRGVMETQYF. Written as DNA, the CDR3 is TGTGCCAGCAGTGAACGGTACAGGGGAGTAATGGAGACCCAGTACTTC.